This T cell receptor beta chain was recovered during a study of T cells in Graves' hyperthyroidism and ophthalmopathy. On the study more broadly: It was at initial diagnosis, before any treatment, that peripheral blood was collected. Study-wide results and caveats: Ophthalmopathy got predicted by the model a median roughly 6.4 months before its onset.

Diagnostic decisions used clinical symptoms, serum thyroxine and TRAb, thyroid ultrasound and orbital computed tomography. Of note for this clonotype: Antigen: not known.

Amplification of TCR beta CDR3 regions was performed using RNA transcripts as template. The study used the HTBI primer set for a first-round RT-PCR of the TCR CDR3. TCRdb analysed the multiplex PCR reads with MiXCR anew, one entry per CDR3 protein. This table holds around 600,000 distinct CDR3 sequences, 15% to 20% found once. The CDR3 runs 13 residues. From germline, CDR1 is DFQATT and CDR2 SNEGSKA (reference sequence). Trimming removed 3 bases at V and 4 bases at J, with 10 bases between. Material: blood. The clonotype was recovered from a woman aged 35 to 49 with Graves' ophthalmopathy. The chain recombines TRBV20-1 with TRBJ1-3; D remains ambiguous. CDR3 protein: CSASLPGGNTIYF. DNA of the CDR3: TGCAGTGCTAGTTTGCCGGGGGGAAACACCATATATTTT.